One and the same sample provided the 20 T cell receptor beta chains below, sequenced in a study of cytomegalovirus exposure and HLA in healthy donors. Primers: 60 Vbeta forward and 13 Jbeta reverse. Assay: immunoSEQ multiplex PCR; the TCRdb copy retains only in-frame clones and omits some. The repertoire consists of 85,000 to 130,000 clones, with about 75% occurring once and the leading ten covering 2.5% to 3.5%. Input material: PBMCs. The receptor source for this set is a male donor in good health and CMV-seropositive.

The rearrangement joins TRBV10-3 to TRBJ1-2; D gene unclear. Germline loops: CDR1 ENHRY, CDR2 SYGVKD. The CDR3 is 14 amino acids. The germline V and J ends were trimmed by 6 bases and 4 bases, with 15 bases remaining between them. The chain's CDR3 is CAISPADLGYGYTF. The CDR3 DNA reads as TGTGCCATCAGCCCAGCGGATCTGGGCTATGGCTACACCTTC.

This chain links TRBV6-5 with TRBJ1-3; no firm D call. This CDR3 comprises 12 residues. V was trimmed by 4 bases and J by 16 bases, leaving 17 bases between them. Germline-derived CDR1 and CDR2 are MNHEY and SVGAGI. This CDR3 reads CASSSSPGTDYF. In DNA form, the CDR3 reads TGTGCCAGCAGTTCCTCACCGGGAACGGATTATTTT.

This clone has just a few counts. One junction end disagrees with the germline gene, perhaps due to a read error. The chain uses TRBV7-9 and TRBJ1-1; D unresolved. The germline V gene encodes CDR1 SEHNR and CDR2 FQNEAQ (reference sequence). CDR3 length: 13 residues. CDR3 residues: CSSSLDGGPEAFF. As DNA, the CDR3 is TGTTCCAGCAGCTTAGATGGAGGACCTGAAGCTTTCTTT.

The genes are TRBV30 and TRBJ1-2; 8 bases match TRBD1. Trimming at V came to 3 bases and at J to 8 bases, leaving 5 bases not matched to a gene. The length of the CDR3 is 12 residues. The germline V gene has CDR1 GTSNPN and CDR2 SVGIG (reference sequence). The CDR3 sequence: CAWSASGGGYTF. The DNA for the CDR3 is TGTGCCTGGAGCGCCTCAGGGGGCGGCTACACCTTC.

The chain has TRBV1 and TRBJ2-5; the tabulated D call, TRBD2, remains unverified against the DNA. TRBV1 is a listed pseudogene. The CDR3 runs to 18 residues. This CDR3 reads CTSSQVREGLKRQETQYF. CDR3 bases: TGCACCAGCAGCCAAGTACGGGAGGGCCTAAAGCGGCAAGAGACCCAGTACTTC.

The chain carries TRBV7-6 and TRBJ1-5; 11 nucleotides align to TRBD1. Germline assignment: CDR1 SGHVS and CDR2 FNYEAQ. The CDR3 length is 15 residues. V was pared by 5 bases and J by 7 bases, with 7 bases of the junction left unmatched. DNA of the CDR3: TGTGCCAGCAGCAGCGGGGACAGGGGGGACCAGCCCCAGCATTTT. Translation gives CASSSGDRGDQPQHF.

The chain couples TRBV4-3 to TRBJ1-2; tentative D call: TRBD1 (6 bases). The CDR3 has 17 amino acids. Germline loops: CDR1 LGHNA, CDR2 YSLEER. V lost 0 bases, J lost 4 bases, and 18 bases lay in between. The CDR3 is CASSQDGQGPRSYGYTF. The CDR3 bases are TGCGCCAGCAGCCAAGATGGGCAGGGGCCACGCAGCTATGGCTACACCTTC.

V is TRBV9 and J is TRBJ2-7; 13 bases are a match to TRBD2. CDR1 is SGDLS and CDR2 is YYNGEE in the germline V gene. The CDR3 has 18 amino acids. The V and J ends lost 3 bases and 5 bases, in that order; junction bases with no gene match: 14. CDR3 loop: CASSASPGLAGSFHEQYF. The CDR3 nucleotides are TGTGCCAGCAGCGCAAGCCCGGGACTAGCGGGAAGTTTCCACGAGCAGTACTTC.

The rearrangement joins TRBV15 to TRBJ2-7; 8 bases align to TRBD2. The V segment lost 1 base and the J segment 4 bases; nucleotides outside the gene matches: 9. This CDR3 spans 16 amino acids. Germline values: CDR1 LNHNV, CDR2 YYDKDF (reference sequence). CDR3 coding DNA: TGTGCCACCAGCAGAGGTCGGGGGGGAGCAGGATACGAGCAGTACTTC. This codes for CATSRGRGGAGYEQYF.

The V gene is TRBV6-5, the J gene TRBJ2-7; D is perhaps TRBD1 (5 bases). Germline assignment: CDR1 MNHEY and CDR2 SVGAGI. V was trimmed by 1 base and J by 0 bases, leaving 10 bases between them. CDR3 length: 15 amino acids. The DNA of the CDR3 is TGTGCCAGCAGTTACTTGCAGGGCCGCTCCTACGAGCAGTACTTC. Protein product: CASSYLQGRSYEQYF.

The chain has TRBV7-3 and TRBJ2-1; TRBD2 is a possible D gene (5 bases). The germline V and J ends were trimmed by 5 bases and 0 bases, with 11 bases remaining between them. The germline gives CDR1 SGHTA, CDR2 FQGTGA. This CDR3 comprises 15 residues. The CDR3 nucleotides are TGTGCCAGCAGCACCCTAGGGAGCTCCTACAATGAGCAGTTCTTC. This encodes CASSTLGSSYNEQFF.

The chain couples TRBV19 to TRBJ1-4, with 11 positions matching TRBD1. V trimming: 7 bases; J trimming: 7 bases; junction bases outside the gene matches: 5. Germline V gene sequence: CDR1 LNHDA, CDR2 SQIVND (reference sequence). The CDR3 sequence is 14 residues long. This CDR3 is CASTRTGGGEKLFF. The CDR3 DNA reads as TGTGCCAGTACCCGGACAGGGGGCGGTGAAAAACTGTTTTTT. Supplemented by reference TRBV19 and TRBJ1-4, the full variable domain reads DGGITQSPKYLFRKEGQNVTLSCEQNLNHDAMYWYRQDPGQGLRLIYYSQIVNDFQKGDIAEGYSVSREKKESFPLTVTSAQKNPTAFYLCASTRTGGGEKLFFGSGTQLSVL.

The V and J genes are TRBV5-4 and TRBJ1-6, with 7 positions matching TRBD1. The germline V gene encodes CDR1 SGHNT and CDR2 YYREEE (reference sequence). The CDR3 spans 15 residues. V shed 4 bases and J 10 bases; nucleotides not matched to a gene: 11. The CDR3 loop is CASSLPTGSGSPLHF. CDR3 in DNA: TGTGCCAGCAGCCTACCGACAGGGTCGGGATCACCCCTCCACTTT. Based on the CDR3 plus reference TRBV5-4 and TRBJ1-6, the full variable domain is ETGVTQSPTHLIKTRGQQVTLRCSSQSGHNTVSWYQQALGQGPQFIFQYYREEENGRGNFPPRFSGLQFPNYSSELNVNALELDDSALYLCASSLPTGSGSPLHFGNGTRLTVT.

The J gene is TRBJ2-7, the V gene TRBV20-1; D is unclear. CDR1 is DFQATT, CDR2 SNEGSKA, per germline (reference sequence). Trimming pared 5 bases from V and 9 bases from J, leaving 14 bases between. This CDR3 contains 11 residues. This CDR3 reads CSAQAGTGQYF. CDR3 nucleotides: TGCAGTGCTCAAGCTGGAACGGGGCAGTACTTC.

V is TRBV11-1 and J is TRBJ1-1; the match to TRBD1 covers 11 bases. Germline V lookup: CDR1 SGHAT, CDR2 FQDESV (reference sequence). V shed 5 bases and J 4 bases; nucleotides not matched to a gene: 6. The CDR3 spans 15 residues. The CDR3 DNA sequence: TGTGCCAGCAGCCCAGGGACAGGGGGTGTCACTGAAGCTTTCTTT. Its translation is CASSPGTGGVTEAFF.

A word on this clone: The same CDR3 also results from other DNA sequences found in this sample. The chain employs TRBV29-1 and TRBJ1-1, with D maybe TRBD1 (5 bases). The CDR3 totals 12 residues. Germline V gene data show CDR1 as SQVTM and CDR2 as ANQGSEA. Between the trimmed V and J ends, which lost 5 bases and 2 bases, there was a span of 9 bases. Written as DNA, the CDR3 is TGCAGCGTTCGAAGGGGAAACACTGAAGCTTTCTTT. Its translation: CSVRRGNTEAFF.

For the CDR3, the DNA is TGTGCCAGCAGCTTACGGGGGGGAATAGACACTGAAGCTTTCTTT. Translated, it gives CASSLRGGIDTEAFF. The rearrangement links TRBV7-9 to TRBJ1-1; the D gene is possibly TRBD1 (5 bases). Germline lookup yields CDR1 SEHNR and CDR2 FQNEAQ (reference sequence). CDR3 length equals 15 residues. The V end lost 2 bases, the J end lost 3 bases, and 13 bases lay between the germline ends.

The chain links TRBV19 to TRBJ1-1, with TRBD1 matching over 9 bases. The CDR3 has 14 amino acids. The V gene's germline CDR1 is LNHDA and CDR2 SQIVND (reference sequence). The V and J ends lost 7 bases and 5 bases, in that order; junction bases with no gene match: 8. CDR3 region: CASTQQGASTEAFF. CDR3 sequence (DNA): TGTGCCAGTACTCAACAGGGGGCATCTACTGAAGCTTTCTTT.

V is TRBV9 and J is TRBJ2-5; 14 bases line up with TRBD2. Germline CDR1 reads SGDLS; CDR2 reads YYNGEE. J gave up 7 bases and V 3 bases, and 5 bases lay outside the gene matches. The CDR3 is 15 amino acids. CDR3 bases: TGTGCCAGCAGCGGGGGACTAGCGGGGGATGGGACCCAGTACTTC. This sequence encodes CASSGGLAGDGTQYF.

This chain links TRBV13 with TRBJ2-1, with TRBD2 identical over 9 bases. With 1 base clipped from V and 4 bases from J, the junction kept 2 bases outside the gene matches. CDR1 and CDR2 (germline): PRHDT, FYEKMQ (reference sequence). The CDR3 is 15 residues long. The CDR3 region has the DNA TGTGCCAGCAGCTTAGTAGCGGGAGTTTACAATGAGCAGTTCTTC. This sequence encodes CASSLVAGVYNEQFF.